The TCR beta chain under discussion was sequenced for a study of blood T cell repertoires in COVID-19. On the study more broadly: Acute and convalescent COVID-19 specimens originated in the United States, Italy and Spain. Sample material is recorded as cDNA or gDNA derived from T cells, B-cell-depleted T cells, or PBMCs.

Original data processing: It was from reference gene primer amplification that nucleated cell counts were estimated. TCRdb's table, derived via immunoSEQ multiplex PCR, lists solely in-frame clones and lacks some. V, J and clone size derive from that table, while D and trimming were established from the DNA sequence. The sample has about 170,000 clones, 84% seen once. The CDR3 loop spans 16 amino acids. Germline V gene lookup returns CDR1 SGHRS and CDR2 YFSETQ. The V and J ends lost 0 bases and 7 bases, in that order; junction bases with no gene match: 12. The rearrangement joins TRBV5-1 to TRBJ2-5; 7 bases are shared with TRBD2. What was sequenced was peripheral blood. The clonotype was recovered from a middle-aged man who had recovered from COVID-19. The CDR3 DNA reads TGCGCCAGCAGCTTGGACTCGGGTCGGACGGGAGGGACCCAGTACTTC. Protein: CASSLDSGRTGGTQYF.